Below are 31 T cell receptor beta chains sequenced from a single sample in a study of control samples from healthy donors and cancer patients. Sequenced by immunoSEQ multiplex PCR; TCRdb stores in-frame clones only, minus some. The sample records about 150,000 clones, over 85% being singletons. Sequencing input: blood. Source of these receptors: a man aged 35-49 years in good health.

The CDR3 DNA reads TGTGCCAGCAGCTTGGTTACAGGGGCCGAGCAGTACTTC. It yields the protein CASSLVTGAEQYF. The chain is built from TRBV5-4 and TRBJ2-7; 7 bases map to TRBD1. The V and J ends lost 0 bases and 6 bases, in that order; junction bases with no gene match: 3. CDR1 SGHNT and CDR2 YYREEE come from the germline V gene (reference sequence). There are 13 residues in the CDR3.

CDR3 DNA sequence: TGTGCCAGCAGTTCGGGACCCTTCTATGGCTACACCTTC. It translates to CASSSGPFYGYTF. The chain couples TRBV6-5 to TRBJ1-2; D perhaps matches TRBD1 (5 bases). This CDR3 is 13 amino acids long. In germline, CDR1 is MNHEY, CDR2 SVGAGI. Deletions cut 4 bases from V and 4 bases from J, with 10 bases between.

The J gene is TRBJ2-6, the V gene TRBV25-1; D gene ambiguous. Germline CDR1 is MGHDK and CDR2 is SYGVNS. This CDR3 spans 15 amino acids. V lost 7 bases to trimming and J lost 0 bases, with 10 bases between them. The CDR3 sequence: CASTPPSSGANVLTF. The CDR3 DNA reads TGTGCCAGCACCCCCCCCAGCTCTGGGGCCAACGTCCTGACTTTC.

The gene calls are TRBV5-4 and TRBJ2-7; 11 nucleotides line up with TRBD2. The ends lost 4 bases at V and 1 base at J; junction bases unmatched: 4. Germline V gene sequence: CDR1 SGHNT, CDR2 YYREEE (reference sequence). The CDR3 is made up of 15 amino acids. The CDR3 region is CASSLAGGLSYEQYF. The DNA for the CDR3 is TGTGCCAGCAGCCTAGCGGGGGGCCTATCCTACGAGCAGTACTTC.

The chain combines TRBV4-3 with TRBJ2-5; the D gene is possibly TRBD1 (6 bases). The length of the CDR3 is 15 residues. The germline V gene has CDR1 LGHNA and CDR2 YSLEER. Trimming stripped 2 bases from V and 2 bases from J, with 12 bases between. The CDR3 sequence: CASSQSRGSQETQYF. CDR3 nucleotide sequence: TGCGCCAGCAGCCAATCCAGGGGTTCGCAAGAGACCCAGTACTTC.

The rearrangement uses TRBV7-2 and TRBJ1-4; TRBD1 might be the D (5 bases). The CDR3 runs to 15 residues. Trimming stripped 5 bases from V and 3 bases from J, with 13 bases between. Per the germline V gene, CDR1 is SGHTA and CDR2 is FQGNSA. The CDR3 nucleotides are TGTGCCAGCAGCCCAGAGTGGGGGTCTAATGAAAAACTGTTTTTT. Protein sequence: CASSPEWGSNEKLFF.

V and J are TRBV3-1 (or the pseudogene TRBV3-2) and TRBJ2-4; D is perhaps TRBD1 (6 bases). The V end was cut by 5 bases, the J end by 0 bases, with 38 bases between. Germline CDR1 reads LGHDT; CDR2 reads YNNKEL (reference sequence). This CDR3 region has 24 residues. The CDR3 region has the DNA TGTGCCAGCAGCTCTGACAGGACCGTAGCTGAGGTCGGTTCGGCTTTACTAGCCAAAAACATTCAGTACTTC. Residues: CASSSDRTVAEVGSALLAKNIQYF.

For the CDR3, the DNA is TGCAGCGTTCTTCGTCAGAACACTGAAGCTTTCTTT. It is translated as CSVLRQNTEAFF. V and J are TRBV29-1 and TRBJ1-1; D ambiguous. This CDR3 has 12 residues. Germline CDR1 and CDR2: SQVTM and ANQGSEA. The V gene lost 5 bases and the J gene lost 1 base, with 8 bases spanning the gap.

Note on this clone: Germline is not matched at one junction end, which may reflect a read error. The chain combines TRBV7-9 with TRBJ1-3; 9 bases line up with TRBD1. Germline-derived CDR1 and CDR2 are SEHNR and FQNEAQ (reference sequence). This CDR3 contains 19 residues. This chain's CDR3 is CVSTRGGQGLLSSGNTIYF. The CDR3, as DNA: TGTGTCAGCACTAGAGGCGGACAGGGGCTCTTGAGCTCTGGAAACACCATATATTTT.

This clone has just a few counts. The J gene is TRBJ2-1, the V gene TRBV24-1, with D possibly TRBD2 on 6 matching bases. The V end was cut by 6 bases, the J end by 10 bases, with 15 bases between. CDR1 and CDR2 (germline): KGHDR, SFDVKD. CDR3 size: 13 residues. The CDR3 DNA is TGTGCCACCAGTCCGGAGCTGGCGGGAGAGCAGTTCTTC. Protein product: CATSPELAGEQFF.

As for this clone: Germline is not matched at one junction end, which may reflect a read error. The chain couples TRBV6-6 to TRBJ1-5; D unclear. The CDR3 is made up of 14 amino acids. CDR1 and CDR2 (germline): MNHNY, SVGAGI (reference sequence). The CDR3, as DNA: TGTGCCAGCAGCTACTTGGGGAGCAATCAGCCCCAGCATTTT. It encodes CASSYLGSNQPQHF.

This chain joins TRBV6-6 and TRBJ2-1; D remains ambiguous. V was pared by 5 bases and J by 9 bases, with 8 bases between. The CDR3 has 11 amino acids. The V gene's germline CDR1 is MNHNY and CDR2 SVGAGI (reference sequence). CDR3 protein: CASSPTREQFF. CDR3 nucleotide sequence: TGTGCCAGCAGTCCTACTCGTGAGCAGTTCTTC.

CDR3 residues: CATSRNGPDGYTF. CDR3 sequence (DNA): TGTGCCACCAGCCGCAACGGTCCGGATGGCTACACCTTC. The chain carries TRBV15 and TRBJ1-2; D is unclear. The germline V and J ends were trimmed by 5 bases and 6 bases, with 13 bases remaining between them. The CDR3 extends over 13 amino acids. Germline assignment: CDR1 LNHNV and CDR2 YYDKDF (reference sequence).

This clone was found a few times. The CDR3 DNA sequence: TGTGCCAGCACCCCGAATGGGCAGAATATCGGGGAGCTGTTTTTT. Its translation is CASTPNGQNIGELFF. V usage is TRBV13 and J usage is TRBJ2-2; D not certain. The CDR3 loop spans 15 amino acids. The germline V and J ends were trimmed by 7 bases and 7 bases, with 19 bases remaining between them. Per germline, CDR1 PRHDT and CDR2 FYEKMQ (reference sequence). Full variable domain (remainder filled in from reference TRBV13 and TRBJ2-2): AAGVIQSPRHLIKEKRETATLKCYPIPRHDTVYWYQQGPGQDPQFLISFYEKMQSDKGSIPDRFSAQQFSDYHSELNMSSLELGDSALYFCASTPNGQNIGELFFGEGSRLTVL.

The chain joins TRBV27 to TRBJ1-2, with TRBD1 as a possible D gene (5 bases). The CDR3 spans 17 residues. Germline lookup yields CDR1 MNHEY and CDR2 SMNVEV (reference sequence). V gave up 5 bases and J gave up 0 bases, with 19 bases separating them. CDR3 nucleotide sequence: TGTGCCAGCAGTCCAGAGCAGGGCTGGGCCTCTAACTATGGCTACACCTTC. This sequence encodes CASSPEQGWASNYGYTF.

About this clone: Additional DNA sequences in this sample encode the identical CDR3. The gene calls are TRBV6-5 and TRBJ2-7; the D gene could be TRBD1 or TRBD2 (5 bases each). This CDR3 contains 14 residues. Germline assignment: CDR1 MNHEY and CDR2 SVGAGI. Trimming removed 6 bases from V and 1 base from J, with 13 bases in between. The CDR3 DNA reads TGTGCCAGCAGCCCCAGGGACGGATCCTACGAGCAGTACTTC. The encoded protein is CASSPRDGSYEQYF.

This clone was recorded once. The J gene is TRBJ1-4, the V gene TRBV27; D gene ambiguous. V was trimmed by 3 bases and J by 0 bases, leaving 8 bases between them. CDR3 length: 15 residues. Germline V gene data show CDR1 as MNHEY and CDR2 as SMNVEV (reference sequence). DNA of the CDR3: TGTGCCAGCAGTTTGCGGACTACAACTAATGAAAAACTGTTTTTT. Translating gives CASSLRTTTNEKLFF.

In DNA form, the CDR3 reads TGTGCCAGCAGCGGGGGGTGGCAGAACTATGGCTACACCTTC. Its translation: CASSGGWQNYGYTF. This chain connects TRBV9 to TRBJ1-2, with D possibly TRBD1 on 5 matching bases. This CDR3 has 14 amino acids. CDR1 SGDLS and CDR2 YYNGEE come from the germline V gene. The V and J ends lost 3 bases and 2 bases respectively, with 11 bases between them.

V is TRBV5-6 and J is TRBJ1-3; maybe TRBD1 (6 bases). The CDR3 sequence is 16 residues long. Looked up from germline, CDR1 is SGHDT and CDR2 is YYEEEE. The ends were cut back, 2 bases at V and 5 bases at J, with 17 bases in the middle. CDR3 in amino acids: CASSLSGGTSRNTIYF. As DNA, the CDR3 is TGTGCCAGCAGCTTATCCGGGGGCACATCGAGAAACACCATATATTTT. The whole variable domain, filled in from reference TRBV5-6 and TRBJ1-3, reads DAGVTQSPTHLIKTRGQQVTLRCSPKSGHDTVSWYQQALGQGPQFIFQYYEEEERQRGNFPDRFSGHQFPNYSSELNVNALLLGDSALYLCASSLSGGTSRNTIYFGEGSWLTVV.

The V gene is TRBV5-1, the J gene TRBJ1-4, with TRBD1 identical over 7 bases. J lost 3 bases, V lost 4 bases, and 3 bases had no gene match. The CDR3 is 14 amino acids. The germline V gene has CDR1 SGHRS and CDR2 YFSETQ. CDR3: CASSRDRPNEKLFF. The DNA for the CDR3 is TGCGCCAGCAGCCGGGACAGACCTAATGAAAAACTGTTTTTT.

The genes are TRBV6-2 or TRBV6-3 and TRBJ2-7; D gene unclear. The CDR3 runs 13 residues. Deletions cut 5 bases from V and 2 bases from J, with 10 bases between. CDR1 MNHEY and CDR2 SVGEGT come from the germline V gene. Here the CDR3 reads CASSQTLTYEQYF. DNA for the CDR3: TGTGCCAGCAGTCAAACACTTACCTACGAGCAGTACTTC.

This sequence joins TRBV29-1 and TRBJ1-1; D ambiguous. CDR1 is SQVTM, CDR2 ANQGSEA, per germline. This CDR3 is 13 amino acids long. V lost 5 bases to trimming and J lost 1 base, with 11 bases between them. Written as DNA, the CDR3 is TGCAGCGTTCGAGGCGGCGGGAACACTGAAGCTTTCTTT. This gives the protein CSVRGGGNTEAFF.

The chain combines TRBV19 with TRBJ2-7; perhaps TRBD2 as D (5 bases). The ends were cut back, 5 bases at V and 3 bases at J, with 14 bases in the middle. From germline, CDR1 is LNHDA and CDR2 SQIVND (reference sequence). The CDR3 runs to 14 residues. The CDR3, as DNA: TGTGCCAGTAGTTCTGAACCCCGGGGCTACGAGCAGTACTTC. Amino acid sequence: CASSSEPRGYEQYF.

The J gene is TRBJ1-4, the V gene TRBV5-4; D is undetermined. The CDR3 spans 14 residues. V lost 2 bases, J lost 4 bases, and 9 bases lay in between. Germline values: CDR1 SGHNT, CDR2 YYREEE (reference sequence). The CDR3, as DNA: TGTGCCAGCAGCTTCACCGGGATTAATGAAAAACTGTTTTTT. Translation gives CASSFTGINEKLFF.

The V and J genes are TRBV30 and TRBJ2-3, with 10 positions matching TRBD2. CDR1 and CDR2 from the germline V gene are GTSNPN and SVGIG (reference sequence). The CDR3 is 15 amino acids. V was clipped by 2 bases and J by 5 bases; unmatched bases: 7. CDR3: CAWSKAGGRKDTQYF. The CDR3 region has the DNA TGTGCCTGGAGTAAAGCGGGGGGGAGAAAAGATACGCAGTATTTT.

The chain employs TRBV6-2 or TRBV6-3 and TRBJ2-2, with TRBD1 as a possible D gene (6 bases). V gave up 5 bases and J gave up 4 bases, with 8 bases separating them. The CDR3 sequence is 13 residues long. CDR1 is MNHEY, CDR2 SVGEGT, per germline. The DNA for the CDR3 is TGTGCCAGCAGTCCACAGGGCACCGGGGAGCTGTTTTTT. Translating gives CASSPQGTGELFF.

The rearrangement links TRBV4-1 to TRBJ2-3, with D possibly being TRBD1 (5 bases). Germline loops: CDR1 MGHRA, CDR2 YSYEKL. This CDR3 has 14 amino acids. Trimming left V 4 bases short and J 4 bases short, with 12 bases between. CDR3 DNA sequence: TGCGCCAGCAGCCCTCAGGGATACTCAGATACGCAGTATTTT. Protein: CASSPQGYSDTQYF.

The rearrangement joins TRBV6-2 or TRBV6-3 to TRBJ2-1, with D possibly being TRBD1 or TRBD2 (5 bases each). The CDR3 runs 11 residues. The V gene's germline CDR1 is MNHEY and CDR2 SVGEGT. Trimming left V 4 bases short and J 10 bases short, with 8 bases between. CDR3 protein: CASSFRDEQFF. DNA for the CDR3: TGTGCCAGCAGTTTCCGGGACGAGCAGTTCTTC.

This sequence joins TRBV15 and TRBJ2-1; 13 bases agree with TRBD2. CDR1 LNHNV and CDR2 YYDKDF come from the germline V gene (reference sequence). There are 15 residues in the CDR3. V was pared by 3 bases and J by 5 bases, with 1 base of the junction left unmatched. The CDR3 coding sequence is TGTGCCACCAGCAGTGGGACTAGCGGGAACAATGAGCAGTTCTTC. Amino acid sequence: CATSSGTSGNNEQFF.

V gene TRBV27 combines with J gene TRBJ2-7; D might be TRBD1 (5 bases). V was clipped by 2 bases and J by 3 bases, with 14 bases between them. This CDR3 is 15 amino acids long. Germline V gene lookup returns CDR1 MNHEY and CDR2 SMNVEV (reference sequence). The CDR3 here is CASSLVAGFGYEQYF. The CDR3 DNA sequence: TGTGCCAGCAGTTTAGTTGCAGGGTTCGGCTACGAGCAGTACTTC.

The CDR3 nucleotides read TGTGCCAGCAGCCGGGACAGGACCTACGAGCAGTACTTC. It yields the protein CASSRDRTYEQYF. The V gene is TRBV6-5, the J gene TRBJ2-7, with 8 positions matching TRBD1. The CDR3 sequence is 13 residues long. Losses at the gene ends were 6 bases for V and 2 bases for J; bases not matched to a gene: 3. Germline CDR1 MNHEY, CDR2 SVGAGI.